This T cell receptor (beta chain) was profiled in a study of T-cell reconstitution after alpha-beta-depleted transplantation in children. General study points: T cells produced anew were the main source of T-cell counts and diversity one year after transplant. Reportedly, roughly two months post-transplant, alpha-beta T cells arose from several hundred expanded graft clones.

This clonotype appeared a few times. Its antigen remains unidentified. Germline CDR1 reads MGHDK; CDR2 reads SYGVNS. This CDR3 is built from 15 residues. The ends lost 6 bases at V and 14 bases at J; junction bases unmatched: 15. Unique molecular identifiers tagged the TCRbeta library. One entry per CDR3 protein, called by TCRdb with MiXCR from the PCR reads. The data hold more than 500,000 distinct CDR3 sequences, with 10% to 12% observed a single time. This TCR was recovered from a female patient under 10 years old who had a stem cell transplant for aplastic anemia, so the T cells may come from the graft donor. The chain recombines TRBV25-1 with TRBJ2-1, with 11 bases identical to TRBD2. Specimen: PBMCs, mostly from graft donor cells, collected 180 days after TCRalphabeta/CD19-depleted stem cell transplant. Written as DNA, the CDR3 is TGTGCCAGCAGGACTTCCGGGACTAGCGGCCCCTTGGAGTTCTTC. Protein product: CASRTSGTSGPLEFF.